The T cell receptor beta chain under discussion was sequenced for a study of immune heterogeneity within non-small cell lung tumors. The V gene lost 2 bases and the J gene lost 0 bases, with 1 base spanning the gap. In germline, CDR1 is SNHLY, CDR2 FYNNEI. The CDR3 is made up of 12 amino acids. Study findings and constraints: In tumor regions, T-cell clonality showed a moderate but significant correlation with local tumor mutational burden (R 0.3 to 0.35).

Amplifying TCR beta CDR3 involved multiplex PCR carried out with 32 V and 13 J primers. Each CDR3 protein is one row after TCRdb ran MiXCR on the multiplex PCR reads. The table has around 2,900 distinct CDR3 sequences, roughly 14% seen once. Template material for each sample was 550 to 650 ng of bulk tumor genomic DNA. Spaced far apart, several biopsies were taken from each primary tumor during surgery. Each patient presented with untreated, newly diagnosed non-small cell lung cancer and received curative surgery. This clonotype qualifies as medium-sized. Its antigen remains unidentified. This sequence was found in a female donor with non-small cell lung cancer. The chain joins TRBV2 to TRBJ1-1; D is uncertain. Sequences were obtained from lung tumor tissue. The CDR3 coding sequence is TGTGCCAGCAGTGAAATGAACACTGAAGCTTTCTTT. It translates to CASSEMNTEAFF. Filled out from reference TRBV2 and TRBJ1-1, the complete variable domain reads EPEVTQTPSHQVTQMGQEVILRCVPISNHLYFYWYRQILGQKVEFLVSFYNNEISEKSEIFDDQFSVERPDGSNFTLKIRSTKLEDSAMYFCASSEMNTEAFFGQGTRLTVV.